Given below is one TCR beta chain in context. This specimen belongs to a study of identifying expanded T cells in peripheral blood. Sequenced by immunoSEQ multiplex PCR; TCRdb stores in-frame clones only, minus some. In the table there are tens of thousands of clones, 65% to 90% of which are singletons. The CDR3 spans 13 residues. Per germline, CDR1 MNHNY and CDR2 SVGAGI (reference sequence). V lost 6 bases, J lost 2 bases, and 10 bases lay in between. Healthy donors had no documented immune events, such as infections, while sampled. The chain couples TRBV6-6 to TRBJ1-2; D might be TRBD1 (6 bases). The sequencing sample was made of blood. This TCR was recovered from a person aged 18 to 75 in good health. The DNA for the CDR3 is TGTGCCAGCAGACAAGGACAGAACTATGGCTACACCTTC. It is translated as CASRQGQNYGYTF.